The source of this T cell receptor beta chain is a study of blood T cell repertoires in COVID-19. Across the whole study: Italy, Spain and the United States were the sources of the convalescent and acute COVID-19 samples. PBMCs, B-cell-depleted T cells, or T cells provided the cDNA or gDNA that made up the material.

The ends lost 0 bases at V and 0 bases at J; junction bases unmatched: 11. Germline V gives CDR1 SGHNT, CDR2 YYREEE (reference sequence). This CDR3 contains 18 residues. Original processing notes: Estimation of nucleated cell counts relied on the amplification of reference gene primers. Repertoires were generated with immunoSEQ multiplex PCR, while TCRdb's copy carries only in-frame clones and drops some. V, J and clone size derive from that table, while D and trimming were established from the DNA sequence. The sample holds approximately 240,000 clones, 70% to 90% seen once. The receptor was derived from a woman aged 18-35 years who had recovered from COVID-19. Sequenced: peripheral blood. The V gene is TRBV5-4, the J gene TRBJ1-1; 7 bases fit TRBD1. The CDR3: CASSLVAQGVGLNTEAFF. DNA for the CDR3: TGTGCCAGCAGCTTGGTCGCCCAGGGGGTGGGTTTGAACACTGAAGCTTTCTTT.